The clone carrying this T cell receptor (beta chain) was detected a few times. The CDR3 sequence is 14 residues long. Trimming removed 8 bases at V and 1 base at J, with 13 bases between. The V gene's germline CDR1 is SEHNR and CDR2 FQNEAQ (reference sequence). In TCRdb, the 5' RACE reads were re-called with MiXCR into one record per CDR3 protein. The sample records approximately 7,200 distinct CDR3 sequences, 5% to 6% being singletons. Time point defined: sample taken at primary tumor resection. Researchers sequenced whole RNA taken from tumor, nontumor lung or frozen PBMC without sorting. This record belongs to a study of spatial heterogeneity in lung cancer. Study-wide background: Compared with alpha-chain sequences, beta-chain sequences were consistently detected in greater numbers.

This TCR was sampled from a female donor with early-stage non-small cell lung cancer. The genes are TRBV7-9 and TRBJ2-3, with D perhaps matching TRBD2 (5 bases). The material sequenced was normal lung tissue next to the tumor, taken at surgery. The CDR3 DNA reads TGTGCCAGCCGGCCCCGGGGTGGCACAGATACGCAGTATTTT. As protein: CASRPRGGTDTQYF.